Sequencing of this TCR beta chain was carried out in a study of blood T cell repertoires in COVID-19. The J segment lost 6 bases and the V segment lost 2 bases, leaving 1 base of the junction unmatched. Germline V gene lookup returns CDR1 SGHAT and CDR2 FQNNGV. CDR3 length equals 12 residues. Libraries were prepared by immunoSEQ multiplex PCR; TCRdb keeps only in-frame clonotypes and omits some of them. The sample shows roughly 79,000 clones, approximately 88% of them seen only once. Sequences were obtained from peripheral blood. The TCR comes from a woman older than 75 with active or convalescent COVID-19. V gene TRBV11-2 combines with J gene TRBJ2-7, with 7 bases aligning to TRBD1. The CDR3 reads CASSLRGREQYF. The CDR3 DNA sequence: TGTGCCAGCAGCTTAAGGGGGCGCGAGCAGTACTTC.